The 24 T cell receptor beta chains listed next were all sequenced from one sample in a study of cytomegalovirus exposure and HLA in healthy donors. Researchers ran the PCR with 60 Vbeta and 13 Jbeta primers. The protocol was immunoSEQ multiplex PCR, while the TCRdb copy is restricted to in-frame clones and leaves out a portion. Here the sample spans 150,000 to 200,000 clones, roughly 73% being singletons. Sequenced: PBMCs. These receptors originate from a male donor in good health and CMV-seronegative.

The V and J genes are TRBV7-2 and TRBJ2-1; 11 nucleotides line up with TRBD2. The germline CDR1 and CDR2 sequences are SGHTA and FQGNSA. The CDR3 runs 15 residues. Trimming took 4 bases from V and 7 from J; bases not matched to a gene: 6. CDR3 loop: CASSYTSGSGNEQFF. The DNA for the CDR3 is TGTGCCAGCAGCTACACTAGCGGGAGCGGTAATGAGCAGTTCTTC.

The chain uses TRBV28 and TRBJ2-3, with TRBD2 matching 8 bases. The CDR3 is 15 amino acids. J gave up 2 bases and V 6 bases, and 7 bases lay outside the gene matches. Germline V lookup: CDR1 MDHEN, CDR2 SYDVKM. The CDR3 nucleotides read TGTGCCAGCAGAAACGGGGGGGCCTACACAGATACGCAGTATTTT. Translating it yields CASRNGGAYTDTQYF.

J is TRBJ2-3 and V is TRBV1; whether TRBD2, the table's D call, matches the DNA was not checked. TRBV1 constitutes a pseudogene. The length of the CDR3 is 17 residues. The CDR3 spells CTSSSRSETSLGDTQYF. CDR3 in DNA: TGCACCAGCAGCTCTCGTTCGGAAACTAGTCTGGGAGATACGCAGTATTTT.

The CDR3 nucleotides read TGTGCAAGTCGCTTCGACAGGGGGTCGGCCAACGTCCTGACTTTC. Amino acid sequence: CASRFDRGSANVLTF. The genes are TRBV12-2 and TRBJ2-6; the table's D call TRBD1 went unverified against the DNA. TRBV12-2 is a known pseudogene. The CDR3 loop spans 15 amino acids.

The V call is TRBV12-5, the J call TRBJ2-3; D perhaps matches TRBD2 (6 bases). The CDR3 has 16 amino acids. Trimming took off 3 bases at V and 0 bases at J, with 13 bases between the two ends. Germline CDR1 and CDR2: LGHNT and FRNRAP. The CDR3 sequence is CASGLRDFSSTDTQYF. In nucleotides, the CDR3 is TGTGCTAGTGGTTTACGGGACTTTTCTAGCACAGATACGCAGTATTTT. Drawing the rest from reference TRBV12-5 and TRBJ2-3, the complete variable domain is DARVTQTPRHKVTEMGQEVTMRCQPILGHNTVFWYRQTMMQGLELLAYFRNRAPLDDSGMPKDRFSAEMPDATLATLKIQPSEPRDSAVYFCASGLRDFSSTDTQYFGPGTRLTVL.

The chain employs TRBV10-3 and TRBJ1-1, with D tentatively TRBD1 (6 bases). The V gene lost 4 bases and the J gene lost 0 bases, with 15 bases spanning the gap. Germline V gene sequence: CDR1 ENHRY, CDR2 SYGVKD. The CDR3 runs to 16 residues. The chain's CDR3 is CAISGQEGQLNTEAFF. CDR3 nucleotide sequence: TGTGCCATCAGTGGCCAAGAAGGACAGCTGAACACTGAAGCTTTCTTT.

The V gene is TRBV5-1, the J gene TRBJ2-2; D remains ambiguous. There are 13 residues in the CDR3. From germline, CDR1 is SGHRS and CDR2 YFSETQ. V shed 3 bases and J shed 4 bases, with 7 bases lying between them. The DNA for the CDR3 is TGCGCCAGCAGCTCGGCAGGCACCGGGGAGCTGTTTTTT. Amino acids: CASSSAGTGELFF.

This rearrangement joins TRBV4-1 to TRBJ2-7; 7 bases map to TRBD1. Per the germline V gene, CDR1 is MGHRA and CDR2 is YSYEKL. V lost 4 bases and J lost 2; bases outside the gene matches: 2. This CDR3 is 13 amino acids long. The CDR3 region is CASSPTGTYEQYF. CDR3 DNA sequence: TGCGCCAGCAGCCCGACAGGGACCTACGAGCAGTACTTC.

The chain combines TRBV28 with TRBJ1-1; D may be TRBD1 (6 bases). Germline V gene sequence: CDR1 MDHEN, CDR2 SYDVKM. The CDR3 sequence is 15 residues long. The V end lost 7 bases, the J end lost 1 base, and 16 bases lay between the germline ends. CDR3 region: CASTPRDTENTEAFF. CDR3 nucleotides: TGTGCCAGCACCCCTCGGGACACGGAGAACACTGAAGCTTTCTTT.

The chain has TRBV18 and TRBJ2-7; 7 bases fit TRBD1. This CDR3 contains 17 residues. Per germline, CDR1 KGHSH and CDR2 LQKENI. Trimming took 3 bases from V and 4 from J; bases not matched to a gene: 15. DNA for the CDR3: TGTGCCAGCTCACCGGCAGGGGGTGGCTTTAAGGGTTACGAGCAGTACTTC. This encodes CASSPAGGGFKGYEQYF.

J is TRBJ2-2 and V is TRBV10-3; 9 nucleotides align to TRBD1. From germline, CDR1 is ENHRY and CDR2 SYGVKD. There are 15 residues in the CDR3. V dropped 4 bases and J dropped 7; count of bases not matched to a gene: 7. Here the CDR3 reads CAISVTGGYGGELFF. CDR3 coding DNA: TGTGCCATCAGTGTCACAGGGGGCTACGGCGGGGAGCTGTTTTTT.

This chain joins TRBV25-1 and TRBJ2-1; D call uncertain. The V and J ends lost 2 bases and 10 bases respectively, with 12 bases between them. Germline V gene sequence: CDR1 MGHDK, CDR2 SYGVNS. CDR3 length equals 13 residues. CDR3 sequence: CASSEENRGEQFF. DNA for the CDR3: TGTGCCAGCAGTGAAGAGAACCGAGGCGAGCAGTTCTTC.

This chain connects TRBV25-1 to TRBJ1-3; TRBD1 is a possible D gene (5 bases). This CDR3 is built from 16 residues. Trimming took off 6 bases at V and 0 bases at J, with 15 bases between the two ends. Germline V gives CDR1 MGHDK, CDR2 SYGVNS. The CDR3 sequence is CASRSTGEGSGNTIYF. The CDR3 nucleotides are TGTGCCAGCAGAAGTACGGGGGAGGGCTCTGGAAACACCATATATTTT.

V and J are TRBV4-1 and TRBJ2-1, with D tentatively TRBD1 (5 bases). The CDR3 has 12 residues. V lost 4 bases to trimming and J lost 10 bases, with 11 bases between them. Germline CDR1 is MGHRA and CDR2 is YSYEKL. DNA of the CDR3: TGCGCCAGCAGCCCCTGGGCAGGGGAGCAGTTCTTC. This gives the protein CASSPWAGEQFF.

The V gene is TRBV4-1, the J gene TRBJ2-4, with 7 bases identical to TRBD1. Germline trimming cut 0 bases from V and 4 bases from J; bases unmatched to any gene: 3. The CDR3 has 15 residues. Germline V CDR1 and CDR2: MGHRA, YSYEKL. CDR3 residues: CASSQDRDSKNIQYF. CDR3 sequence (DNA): TGCGCCAGCAGCCAAGATAGGGACAGTAAAAACATTCAGTACTTC.

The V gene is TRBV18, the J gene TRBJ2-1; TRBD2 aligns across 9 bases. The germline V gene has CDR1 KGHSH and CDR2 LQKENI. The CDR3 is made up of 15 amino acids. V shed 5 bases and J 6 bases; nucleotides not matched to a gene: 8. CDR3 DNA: TGTGCCAGCTCATTTAGCGGGAGAGCTGGCAATGAGCAGTTCTTC. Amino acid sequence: CASSFSGRAGNEQFF.

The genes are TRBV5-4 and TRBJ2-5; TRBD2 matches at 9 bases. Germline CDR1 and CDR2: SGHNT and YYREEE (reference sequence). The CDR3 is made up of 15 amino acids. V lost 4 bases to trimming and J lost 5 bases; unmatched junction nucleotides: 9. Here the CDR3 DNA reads TGTGCCAGCAGCGGAGGAGCGGGGGGACTGGAGACCCAGTACTTC. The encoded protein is CASSGGAGGLETQYF.

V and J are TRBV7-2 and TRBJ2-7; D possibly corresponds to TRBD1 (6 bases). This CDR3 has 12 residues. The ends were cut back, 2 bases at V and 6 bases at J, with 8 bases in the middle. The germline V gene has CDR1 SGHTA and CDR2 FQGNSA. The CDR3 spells CASSLQGTEQYF. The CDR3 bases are TGTGCCAGCAGCTTACAGGGGACCGAGCAGTACTTC. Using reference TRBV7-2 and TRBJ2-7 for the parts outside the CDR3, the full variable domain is GAGVSQSPSNKVTEKGKDVELRCDPISGHTALYWYRQSLGQGLEFLIYFQGNSAPDKSGLPSDRFSAERTGGSVSTLTIQRTQQEDSAVYLCASSLQGTEQYFGPGTRLTVT.

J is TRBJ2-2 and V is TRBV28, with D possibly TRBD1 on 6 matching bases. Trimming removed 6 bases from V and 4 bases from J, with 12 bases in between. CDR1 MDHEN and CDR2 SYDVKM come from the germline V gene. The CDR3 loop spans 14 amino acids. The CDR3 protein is CASSSGAGTGELFF. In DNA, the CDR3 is TGTGCCAGCAGCTCAGGGGCTGGCACCGGGGAGCTGTTTTTT.

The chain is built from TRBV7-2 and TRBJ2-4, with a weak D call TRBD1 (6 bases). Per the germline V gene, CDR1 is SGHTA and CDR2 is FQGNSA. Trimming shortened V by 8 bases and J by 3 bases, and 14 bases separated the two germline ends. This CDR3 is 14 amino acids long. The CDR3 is CASLTPGVKNIQYF. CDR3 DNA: TGTGCCAGCCTGACCCCAGGGGTCAAAAACATTCAGTACTTC.

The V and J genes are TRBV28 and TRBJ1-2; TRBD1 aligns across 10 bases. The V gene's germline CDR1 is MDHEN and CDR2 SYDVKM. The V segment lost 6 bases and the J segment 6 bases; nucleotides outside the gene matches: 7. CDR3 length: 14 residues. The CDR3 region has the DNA TGTGCCAGCAGCTGGACAGGGGGGGCCGATGGCTACACCTTC. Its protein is CASSWTGGADGYTF.

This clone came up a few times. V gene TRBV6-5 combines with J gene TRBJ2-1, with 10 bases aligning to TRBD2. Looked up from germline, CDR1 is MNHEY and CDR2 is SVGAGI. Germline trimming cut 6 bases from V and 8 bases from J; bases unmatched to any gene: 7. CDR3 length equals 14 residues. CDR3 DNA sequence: TGTGCCAGCAGCACACTAGCGGGGTCTCATGAGCAGTTCTTC. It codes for CASSTLAGSHEQFF.

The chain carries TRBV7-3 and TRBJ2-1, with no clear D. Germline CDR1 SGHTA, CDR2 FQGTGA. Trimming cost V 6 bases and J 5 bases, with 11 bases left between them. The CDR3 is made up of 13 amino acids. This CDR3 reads CASRVDWNNEQFF. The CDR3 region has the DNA TGTGCCAGCAGGGTCGACTGGAACAATGAGCAGTTCTTC.

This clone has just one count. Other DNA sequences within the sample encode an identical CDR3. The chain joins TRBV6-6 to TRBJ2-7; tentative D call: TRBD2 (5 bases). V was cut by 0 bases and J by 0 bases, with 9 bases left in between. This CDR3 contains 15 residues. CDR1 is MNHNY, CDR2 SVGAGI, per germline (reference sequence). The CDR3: CASSYSGESSYEQYF. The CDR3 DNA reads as TGTGCCAGCAGTTACTCGGGAGAAAGCTCCTACGAGCAGTACTTC.